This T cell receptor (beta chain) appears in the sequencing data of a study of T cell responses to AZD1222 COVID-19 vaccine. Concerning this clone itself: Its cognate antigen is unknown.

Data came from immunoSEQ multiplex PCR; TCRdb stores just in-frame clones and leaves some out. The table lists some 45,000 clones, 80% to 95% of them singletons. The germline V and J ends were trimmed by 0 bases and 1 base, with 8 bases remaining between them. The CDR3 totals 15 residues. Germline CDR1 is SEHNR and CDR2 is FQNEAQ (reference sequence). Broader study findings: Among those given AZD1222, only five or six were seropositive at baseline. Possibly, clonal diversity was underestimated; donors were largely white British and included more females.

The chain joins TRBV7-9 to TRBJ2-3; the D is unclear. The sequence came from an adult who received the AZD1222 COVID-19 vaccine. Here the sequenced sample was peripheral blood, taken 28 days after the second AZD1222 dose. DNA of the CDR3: TGTGCCAGCAGCTTAGCGCCCGGAGGCACAGATACGCAGTATTTT. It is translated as CASSLAPGGTDTQYF. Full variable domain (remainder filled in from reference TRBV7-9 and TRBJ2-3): DTGVSQNPRHKITKRGQNVTFRCDPISEHNRLYWYRQTLGQGPEFLTYFQNEAQLEKSRLLSDRFSAERPKGSFSTLEIQRTEQGDSAMYLCASSLAPGGTDTQYFGPGTRLTVL.